The 22 T cell receptor beta chains below all came from one sample that was sequenced in a study of T cells expressing NK-cell markers. One entry per CDR3 protein, without DNA, is what TCRdb gives after re-calling the 5' RACE reads. In total, the table holds a few hundred thousand distinct CDR3 sequences. The sequenced sample was blood T cells: a sorted CD56 or NKG2C T cell subset, CD4+ or CD8+ T cells, or bulk PBMC T cells (not recorded which). All receptors come from a woman in her forties or fifties in good health.

The chain recombines TRBV19 with TRBJ2-2; absent DNA, TCRdb's TRBD2 call cannot be checked. This CDR3 region has 14 residues. CDR1 LNHDA and CDR2 SQIVND come from the germline V gene (reference sequence). CDR3 in amino acids: CAVSGRPNTGELFF. Drawing the rest from reference TRBV19 and TRBJ2-2, the complete variable domain is DGGITQSPKYLFRKEGQNVTLSCEQNLNHDAMYWYRQDPGQGLRLIYYSQIVNDFQKGDIAEGYSVSREKKESFPLTVTSAQKNPTAFYLCAVSGRPNTGELFFGEGSRLTVL.

The J gene is TRBJ1-2, the V gene TRBV5-5. Germline-derived CDR1 and CDR2 are SGHKS and YYEKEE (reference sequence). This CDR3 spans 14 amino acids. CDR3 sequence reads: CASRRDSGNYGYTF.

The CDR3 sequence is CASRPSGIHEQYF. The chain carries TRBV28 and TRBJ2-7; the D call from TCRdb, TRBD1, cannot be confirmed without DNA. The germline CDR1 and CDR2 sequences are MDHEN and SYDVKM. CDR3 length equals 13 residues.

The chain links TRBV18 to TRBJ1-1. Germline-derived CDR1 and CDR2 are KGHSH and LQKENI. CDR3 size: 15 residues. The CDR3 here is CASSPDWGMNTEAFF.

The chain has TRBV24-1 and TRBJ2-1; there is no DNA to check the TCRdb D call of TRBD1. This CDR3 is built from 16 residues. Germline CDR1 is KGHDR and CDR2 is SFDVKD. CDR3 loop: CATSGQGGTSYNEQFF.

The chain links TRBV6-6 to TRBJ1-1. The CDR3 runs 13 residues. From germline, CDR1 is MNHNY and CDR2 SVGAGI (reference sequence). The CDR3 protein is CASSYFRDTEAFF.

This chain links TRBV6-4 with TRBJ2-1. The germline V gene encodes CDR1 MRHNA and CDR2 SNTAGT. The CDR3 runs to 15 residues. This CDR3 is CASSDEAGSYNEQFF.

This chain connects TRBV9 to TRBJ2-3; the D gene TCRdb calls, TRBD2, cannot be checked with no DNA. Germline CDR1 and CDR2: SGDLS and YYNGEE. The CDR3 length is 14 residues. The CDR3 region is CASNPGLQSPTQYF.

The CDR3 here is CASSVRWGMSEAFF. The rearrangement uses TRBV9 and TRBJ1-1; the TRBD1 assignment by TCRdb is unverifiable without DNA. In germline, CDR1 is SGDLS, CDR2 YYNGEE. This CDR3 comprises 14 residues.

The chain combines TRBV20-1 with TRBJ2-2. Germline CDR1 is DFQATT and CDR2 is SNEGSKA (reference sequence). This CDR3 comprises 15 residues. CDR3 sequence reads: CSASWVAENTGELFF.

The CDR3 reads CSVEGFPNYGYTF. The V gene is TRBV29-1, the J gene TRBJ1-2. Looked up from germline, CDR1 is SQVTM and CDR2 is ANQGSEA. The CDR3 contains 13 residues.

The chain joins TRBV7-6 to TRBJ2-5. In germline, CDR1 is SGHVS, CDR2 FNYEAQ. The CDR3 extends over 14 amino acids. The CDR3 sequence: CASSLFFGKETQYF.

The rearrangement uses TRBV29-1 and TRBJ1-4; TCRdb proposes TRBD1, but this gene call is untestable without DNA. This CDR3 contains 14 residues. CDR1 and CDR2 (germline): SQVTM, ANQGSEA. The CDR3: CSVKRRGSNEKLFF. Combining the CDR3 with reference TRBV29-1 and TRBJ1-4 gives the whole variable domain SAVISQKPSRDICQRGTSLTIQCQVDSQVTMMFWYRQQPGQSLTLIATANQGSEATYESGFVIDKFPISRPNLTFSTLTVSNMSPEDSSIYLCSVKRRGSNEKLFFGSGTQLSVL.

The chain recombines TRBV7-9 with TRBJ1-6; TCRdb gives TRBD1 as the D gene, but with no DNA this cannot be confirmed. Germline assignment: CDR1 SEHNR and CDR2 FQNEAQ (reference sequence). The CDR3 extends over 16 amino acids. The CDR3 is CASRHSRQGANSPLHF.

The chain is built from TRBV12-5 and TRBJ2-1. Germline CDR1 is LGHNT and CDR2 is FRNRAP. The CDR3 loop spans 11 amino acids. The chain's CDR3 is CASALLVEQFF.

This chain connects TRBV5-6 to TRBJ2-3; lacking DNA, the TRBD1 call made by TCRdb goes unchecked. The CDR3 has 16 amino acids. Germline V gene lookup returns CDR1 SGHDT and CDR2 YYEEEE. CDR3 loop: CASSSTGGGDADTQYF.

The J gene is TRBJ2-3, the V gene TRBV5-5; TCRdb's D call, TRBD1, is unchecked because there is no DNA. The germline V gene encodes CDR1 SGHKS and CDR2 YYEKEE (reference sequence). CDR3 length: 13 amino acids. CDR3 region: CASSLEPGYTQYF.

The chain combines TRBV20-1 with TRBJ2-3; the TCRdb D gene call, TRBD2, has no DNA to confirm it. CDR3 length equals 16 residues. Germline CDR1 DFQATT, CDR2 SNEGSKA (reference sequence). CDR3 in amino acids: CSALPAVTSASDTQYF.

The chain couples TRBV6-5 to TRBJ2-1; as DNA is missing, the TRBD2 call by TCRdb cannot be tested. This CDR3 has 12 amino acids. Germline CDR1 MNHEY, CDR2 SVGAGI. CDR3 region: CAATSGPNEQFF.

This rearrangement joins TRBV11-3 to TRBJ2-3; TCRdb picks TRBD1, but there is no DNA to check that call. Germline V gives CDR1 SGHNT, CDR2 YENEEA. The CDR3 is 17 residues long. The CDR3 sequence is CASSLDQGLSPTDTQYF.

The chain recombines TRBV12-3 or TRBV12-4 with TRBJ2-2. This CDR3 has 12 residues. The CDR3 protein is CASTGGSRELFF.

The chain joins TRBV5-1 to TRBJ2-2. CDR3 size: 17 residues. Germline CDR1 is SGHRS and CDR2 is YFSETQ. This CDR3 reads CASSLRSNFRGSGELFF.